A selection of T cell receptor beta chains follows, all from one sample in a study of T cell responses to AZD1222 COVID-19 vaccine. Only in-frame clones appear in the TCRdb table, and some are missing; sequencing was by immunoSEQ multiplex PCR. The table shows 120,000 or so clones, with roughly 91% occurring only once. The sample here was peripheral blood, taken on day 0 of AZD1222 vaccination. The receptor set was obtained from an adult in good health. CDR3s include the opening cysteine and the closing phenylalanine or tryptophan. The D gene is left open where the match is weak. Size is stated for part of the rows, as once, few or many counts, or as a class when the clone is expanded.

length | J | size | V | D | DNA | CDR3
14 | TRBJ2-5 | - | TRBV18 | - | TGTGCCAGCTCACCACAGGGTACCCAAGAGACCCAGTACTTC | CASSPQGTQETQYF
13 | TRBJ1-1 | - | TRBV4-3 | TRBD1 | TGCGCCAGCAGCCCTGGACAGGGGGTTGAAGCTTTCTTT | CASSPGQGVEAFF
15 | TRBJ1-2 | once | TRBV5-1 | - | TGCGCCAGCAGCTTGACTGGGGGCGAGGGCTATGGCTACACCTTC | CASSLTGGEGYGYTF
12 | TRBJ2-1 | - | TRBV29-1 | - | TGCAGCGTTGACATACGGGCTAATGAGCAGTTCTTC | CSVDIRANEQFF
13 | TRBJ2-5 | - | TRBV3-1/TRBV3-2 | - | TGTGCCAGCAGCCAAGAGTTTCCAGAGACCCAGTACTTC | CASSQEFPETQYF
16 | TRBJ1-4 | - | TRBV9 | - | TGTGCCAGCAGCGTAGGTTCCGCCAGGGTTAACGAAAAACTGTTTTTT | CASSVGSARVNEKLFF
13 | TRBJ1-1 | once | TRBV27 | - | TGTGCCAGCAGCTACAGGACGAACACTGAAGCTTTCTTT | CASSYRTNTEAFF
14 | TRBJ1-2 | - | TRBV4-2 | - | TGTGCCAGCAGCCAAGAACGAGGGGAGTATGGCTACACCTTC | CASSQERGEYGYTF
15 | TRBJ1-4 | - | TRBV5-6 | TRBD1 | TGTGCCAGCACCGACTATGGGACAGGGGCCGAAAAACTGTTTTTT | CASTDYGTGAEKLFF
14 | TRBJ2-7 | - | TRBV9 | - | TGTGCCAGCAGCGTAGAGTACGGGGCCTACGAGCAGTACTTC | CASSVEYGAYEQYF
15 | TRBJ2-5 | - | TRBV7-8 | - | TGTGCCAGCAGCTTACGGGCCTCCTTACAAGAGACCCAGTACTTC | CASSLRASLQETQYF
14 | TRBJ1-1 | - | TRBV19 | - | TGTGCCAGTAGCGCAAGGGGCAGTCTCACTGAAGCTTTCTTT | CASSARGSLTEAFF
14 | TRBJ1-1 | - | TRBV10-3 | - | TGTGCCATCAGTGAGGGGGCCGCGGGCACTGAAGCTTTCTTT | CAISEGAAGTEAFF
12 | TRBJ2-7 | - | TRBV5-1 | - | TGCGCCAGCAGCTTGACAGCCTACGAGCAGTACTTC | CASSLTAYEQYF
18 | TRBJ2-3 | - | TRBV7-6 | TRBD2 | TGTGCCAGCAGCCCCATAGCGGGGGGGCCGTCCCCCTCCGATACGCAGTATTTT | CASSPIAGGPSPSDTQYF
14 | TRBJ1-1 | - | TRBV14 | - | TGTGCCAGCAGCTTCCGTTGGGGGAACACTGAAGCTTTCTTT | CASSFRWGNTEAFF
18 | TRBJ2-3 | - | TRBV3-1/TRBV3-2 | TRBD2 | TGTGCCAGCAGCCAAAGGTGGCTAGCGGGGGGATACACAGATACGCAGTATTTT | CASSQRWLAGGYTDTQYF
15 | TRBJ2-1 | - | TRBV6-5 | TRBD2 | TGTGCCAGCAGCTTTGGAGCGGGGGGGAACAATGAGCAGTTCTTC | CASSFGAGGNNEQFF
14 | TRBJ2-5 | - | TRBV6-5 | - | TGTGCCAGCAGTTACTCTAGCCTGGGAGAGACCCAGTACTTC | CASSYSSLGETQYF
13 | TRBJ1-1 | - | TRBV27 | - | TGTGCCAGCGTAGGAGGGTATGGCACTGAAGCTTTCTTT | CASVGGYGTEAFF
13 | TRBJ2-4 | - | TRBV2 | TRBD1 | TGTGCCAGCGGGGACAGGGTGATTAACATTCAGTACTTC | CASGDRVINIQYF
14 | TRBJ1-1 | - | TRBV20-1 | TRBD1 | TGCAGTGCTAGTCCCAGGGGGGATAACACTGAAGCTTTCTTT | CSASPRGDNTEAFF
16 | TRBJ1-6 | - | TRBV13 | TRBD1 | TGTGCCAGCAGCTCAACCACAGGGGGAGGAAATTCACCCCTCCACTTT | CASSSTTGGGNSPLHF
15 | TRBJ2-2 | - | TRBV7-9 | - | TGTGCCAGCAGCTTAACACAGGGTTCCACCGGGGAGCTGTTTTTT | CASSLTQGSTGELFF
14 | TRBJ1-1 | - | TRBV27 | - | TGTGCCAGCAGTTTCAACACCGGCGGGACTGAAGCTTTCTTT | CASSFNTGGTEAFF
16 | TRBJ1-2 | - | TRBV6-6 | - | TGTGCCAGCAGTTACGGGAGGGGCGGGAGTAACTATGGCTACACCTTC | CASSYGRGGSNYGYTF
15 | TRBJ2-7 | - | TRBV27 | TRBD1 | TGTGCCAGCAACCCTGGGACAGGGAGTGGCTACGAGCAGTACTTC | CASNPGTGSGYEQYF
12 | TRBJ2-1 | - | TRBV12-3/TRBV12-4 | - | TGTGCCAGCAGCACGGGGGTGCTTGGGCAGTTCTTC | CASSTGVLGQFF
14 | TRBJ1-1 | once | TRBV7-2 | - | TGTGCCAGCAGCTTAACGGACAGTTCCACTGAAGCTTTCTTT | CASSLTDSSTEAFF
13 | TRBJ1-1 | few | TRBV29-1 | - | TGCAGCGTTGAAGGGGCAGGAGACACTGAAGCTTTCTTT | CSVEGAGDTEAFF
15 | TRBJ1-1 | few | TRBV2 | - | TGTGCCGGGGGCGGACAGTATTCTATGAACACTGAAGCTTTCTTT | CAGGGQYSMNTEAFF
15 | TRBJ2-7 | - | TRBV7-6 | TRBD1 | TGTGCCAGCAGCTTAGGGGGACAGGGGATTGGCGAGCAGTACTTC | CASSLGGQGIGEQYF
12 | TRBJ2-1 | - | TRBV6-1 | - | TGTGCCAGCAGTGAACTAAGCAATGAGCAGTTCTTC | CASSELSNEQFF
15 | TRBJ2-7 | - | TRBV7-9 | TRBD1 | TGTGCCAGCAGTGGCCCGACAGGGGTGGTATACGAGCAGTACTTC | CASSGPTGVVYEQYF
17 | TRBJ1-2 | few | TRBV4-3 | TRBD1 | TGCGCCAGCAGCCAAGAACGATCGGGCAGGGGGAACTATGGCTACACCTTC | CASSQERSGRGNYGYTF
14 | TRBJ2-7 | - | TRBV23-1 | - | TGCGCCAGCAGTCACCCGGGACCGACGGGGGAGCAGTACTTC | CASSHPGPTGEQYF
13 | TRBJ1-1 | - | TRBV12-3/TRBV12-4 | TRBD1 | TGTGCCAGCAGTTATGGACAGGGGCTCGGAGCTTTCTTT | CASSYGQGLGAFF
13 | TRBJ2-7 | few | TRBV9 | TRBD1 | TGTGCCAGCAGCCCCGGGACAGGGGACGAGCAGTACTTC | CASSPGTGDEQYF
15 | TRBJ2-1 | - | TRBV3-1/TRBV3-2 | - | TGTGCCAGCAGCCAAGGTCCTGGCTCCTACAATGAGCAGTTCTTC | CASSQGPGSYNEQFF
16 | TRBJ1-6 | - | TRBV5-1 | TRBD1 | TGCGCCAGCAGCTTGGTGGGACAGGGCTCGAATTCACCCCTCCACTTT | CASSLVGQGSNSPLHF
15 | TRBJ1-3 | - | TRBV7-3 | - | TGTGCCAGCAGCTTAAATGGGGCAGCTGGAAACACCATATATTTT | CASSLNGAAGNTIYF
13 | TRBJ1-1 | - | TRBV2 | - | TGTGCCAGCTTCCGAGGGGTGAACACTGAAGCTTTCTTT | CASFRGVNTEAFF
14 | TRBJ1-2 | - | TRBV19 | TRBD1 | TGTGCCAGTAGCCCAGGGACAGGTAACTATGGCTACACCTTC | CASSPGTGNYGYTF
12 | TRBJ1-2 | once | TRBV7-8 | - | TGTGCCAGCAGCTTAGGGTATGCTGGCTACACCTTC | CASSLGYAGYTF
15 | TRBJ1-4 | - | TRBV5-1 | - | TGCGCCAGCAGCTTGGCCCTCTCAGTAGGGGAAAAACTGTTTTTT | CASSLALSVGEKLFF
14 | TRBJ2-7 | - | TRBV27 | TRBD1 | TGTGCCAGCAGTTCCGGGACAGGACCCTACGAGCAGTACTTC | CASSSGTGPYEQYF
16 | TRBJ2-1 | - | TRBV15 | - | TGTGCCACCAGCAGAGGGAGGTTGAGCTCCTACAATGAGCAGTTCTTC | CATSRGRLSSYNEQFF
14 | TRBJ1-6 | - | TRBV3-1/TRBV3-2 | - | TGTGCCAGCAGCCAGAACTCTGCCAATTCACCCCTCCACTTT | CASSQNSANSPLHF
13 | TRBJ1-2 | - | TRBV15 | - | TGTGCCACCAGCGGGGCAGGGTCGTCTGGCTACACCTTC | CATSGAGSSGYTF
15 | TRBJ1-4 | - | TRBV4-2 | TRBD1 | TGTGCCAGCAGCATGTCCGGGACAGGGAATGAAAAACTGTTTTTT | CASSMSGTGNEKLFF
14 | TRBJ1-1 | once | TRBV3-1/TRBV3-2 | - | TGTGCCAGCAGCCAAGTCGGGGTGGGCACTGAAGCTTTCTTT | CASSQVGVGTEAFF
12 | TRBJ2-5 | - | TRBV12-3/TRBV12-4 | - | TGTGCCAGCAGGTTTTCCCAAGAGACCCAGTACTTC | CASRFSQETQYF
15 | TRBJ1-4 | - | TRBV6-5 | TRBD1 | TGTGCCAGCAGTTATAACCCACAGGGGCATGAAAAACTGTTTTTT | CASSYNPQGHEKLFF